Below, one T cell receptor (beta chain) is given with its context. Its matching antigen is unknown. These data are taken from a study of chemoradiotherapy in HPV16-positive cancers. Points from the study as a whole: Candidate HPV-specific clones and E7-related TCR motifs grew in tumor during treatment.

The germline V gene has CDR1 LNHDA and CDR2 SQIVND (reference sequence). With 5 bases clipped from V and 7 bases from J, the junction kept 15 bases outside the gene matches. This CDR3 is built from 16 residues. Sequenced by immunoSEQ multiplex PCR; TCRdb stores in-frame clones only, minus some. The repertoire consists of approximately 1,000 clones, with approximately 90% occurring once and the leading ten covering roughly 8%. The TCR originated in a human donor with HPV-associated anogenital cancer. The gene calls are TRBV19 and TRBJ1-1; 8 positions agree with TRBD1. The material sequenced was tumor tissue, taken from a patient who underwent chemoradiotherapy. CDR3 nucleotides: TGTGCCAGTAGTCCCACCGGACAGGGTGGACGCGGTGAAGCTTTCTTT. It codes for CASSPTGQGGRGEAFF.